This T cell receptor (beta chain) was recovered during a study of human T cells and chemical hapten exposure. Overall study findings and caveats: Expanded TCR counts at PT1 went up together with patch test score, a positive correlation. TCRs above 1 in 1000 frequency did not change with DPC sensitization.

A single record per CDR3 protein comes from TCRdb applying MiXCR to the RACE reads. The sample has some 89,000 distinct CDR3 sequences; roughly 27% are singletons. Concerning this clonotype itself: Antigen unknown. Sequence at one end of the junction differs from germline and may be a read error.

Time point denoted: patch test 3, about 24 weeks after DPC sensitization. The treatment denotes: therapeutic diphenylcyclopropenone sensitization with weekly scalp DPC. The CDR3 extends over 13 amino acids. From germline, CDR1 is LGHNA and CDR2 YSLEER. This chain joins TRBV4-3 and TRBJ1-3; D might be TRBD1 (6 bases). Here the sequenced sample was whole blood, taken in connection with sensitization to the hapten diphenylcyclopropenone (DPC). The TCR was taken from a man aged 35 to 55 with alopecia areata. Some clones in this sample may be carry-over from other donors' samples. CDR3 sequence: CASSQDFGDTLYF. DNA for the CDR3: TGCGCCAGCAGCCAAGATTTCGGGGACACCCTATATTTT.